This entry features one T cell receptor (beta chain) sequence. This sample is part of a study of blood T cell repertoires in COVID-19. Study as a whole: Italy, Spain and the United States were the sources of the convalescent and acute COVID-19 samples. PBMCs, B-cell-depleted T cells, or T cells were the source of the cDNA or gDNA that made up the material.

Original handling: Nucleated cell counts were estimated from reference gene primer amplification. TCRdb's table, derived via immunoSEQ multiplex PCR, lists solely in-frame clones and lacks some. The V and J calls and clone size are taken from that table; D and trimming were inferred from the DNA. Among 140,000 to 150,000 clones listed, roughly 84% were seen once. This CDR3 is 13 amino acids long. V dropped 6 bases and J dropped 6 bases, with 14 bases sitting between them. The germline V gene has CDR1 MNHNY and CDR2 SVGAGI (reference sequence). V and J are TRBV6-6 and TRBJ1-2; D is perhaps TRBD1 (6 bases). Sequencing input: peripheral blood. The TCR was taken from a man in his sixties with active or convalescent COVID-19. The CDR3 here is CASRGDKGDGYTF. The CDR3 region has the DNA TGTGCCAGCAGGGGGGACAAAGGAGATGGCTACACCTTC.